Presented here are 26 T cell receptor beta chains from one specimen sequenced in a study of glioma-infiltrating T cells after dendritic cell vaccination (dated by TCRdb to 2016 to 2017). The library relied on the immunoSEQ multiplex PCR assay. TCRdb carries this immuneACCESS record with in-frame sequences only. Its versions omit some clonotypes, under half of them owing to an unresolved V gene in the studies checked, with the rest unexplained. Across this sample there are about 46,000 clones, with 89% seen only once. The top ten clones comprise 5.3% of the sample. Sample time point, as interpreted from the label and publication: after dendritic cell vaccination, including at tumor progression/relapse. The specimen was blood, collected after dendritic cell vaccination. Source of these receptors: a human donor with glioblastoma.

The rearrangement links TRBV19 to TRBJ1-5, with no clear D. V lost 3 bases and J 5 bases, leaving 17 bases between the germline ends. The CDR3 covers 16 residues. CDR1 LNHDA and CDR2 SQIVND come from the germline V gene (reference sequence). In DNA, the CDR3 is TGTGCCAGTAGTATGAGTTCTCCCAGGATGGATCAGCCCCAGCATTTT. The encoded protein is CASSMSSPRMDQPQHF.

J is TRBJ2-7 and V is TRBV5-4, with D possibly TRBD2 on 5 matching bases. Trimming removed 0 bases from V and 0 bases from J, with 13 bases in between. The CDR3 contains 16 residues. Germline values: CDR1 SGHNT, CDR2 YYREEE (reference sequence). The CDR3: CASSLVGSGSSYEQYF. As DNA, the CDR3 is TGTGCCAGCAGCTTGGTTGGCAGCGGTAGCTCCTACGAGCAGTACTTC.

The chain links TRBV7-8 to TRBJ1-1; the D is unclear. Trimming took 5 bases from V and 0 from J, leaving 13 bases between them. This CDR3 is built from 15 residues. In germline, CDR1 is SGHVS, CDR2 FQNEAQ. Here the CDR3 reads CASSDYGKVNTEAFF. Here the CDR3 DNA reads TGTGCCAGCAGCGACTACGGGAAAGTGAACACTGAAGCTTTCTTT.

The chain has TRBV11-2 and TRBJ2-2; the D is unclear. The germline V gene has CDR1 SGHAT and CDR2 FQNNGV. Trimming stripped 1 base from V and 4 bases from J, with 7 bases between. CDR3 size: 14 residues. The CDR3 coding sequence is TGTGCCAGCAGCTTAGTAGACATCACCGGGGAGCTGTTTTTT. It codes for CASSLVDITGELFF.

The chain is built from TRBV6-1 and TRBJ1-5, with TRBD1 as a possible D gene (5 bases). The CDR3 consists of 17 residues. Germline CDR1 and CDR2: MNHNS and SASEGT. V lost 0 bases and J 4 bases, leaving 16 bases between the germline ends. CDR3 nucleotide sequence: TGTGCCAGCAGTGAAGCAGTTACAGGCATTGGGAATCAGCCCCAGCATTTT. Translation: CASSEAVTGIGNQPQHF.

The V call is TRBV4-3, the J call TRBJ2-3; tentatively, D is TRBD2 (6 bases). V shed 2 bases and J shed 2 bases, with 11 bases lying between them. Germline CDR1 LGHNA, CDR2 YSLEER. This CDR3 region has 15 residues. The CDR3 DNA reads TGCGCCAGCAGCCAACAGCGGGCCTACACAGATACGCAGTATTTT. Translation gives CASSQQRAYTDTQYF.

This chain uses TRBV28 with TRBJ2-5, with TRBD1 matching over 7 bases. TRBJ2-7 explains the end of the DNA better; the J call may be wrong. The CDR3 sequence is 15 residues long. Germline CDR1 is MDHEN and CDR2 is SYDVKM. CDR3 nucleotide sequence: TGTGCCAGCAGTGCGCCGGGACAGATCTCCTACGAGCAGTACTTC. It encodes CASSAPGQISYEQYF.

V is TRBV7-3 and J is TRBJ2-2; D may be TRBD1 (6 bases). V was clipped by 5 bases and J by 2 bases, with 12 bases between them. CDR3 length: 15 amino acids. CDR1 and CDR2 (germline): SGHTA, FQGTGA. CDR3: CASSPLRGNTGELFF. CDR3 nucleotides: TGTGCCAGCAGCCCGCTCAGGGGCAACACCGGGGAGCTGTTTTTT. Using reference TRBV7-3 and TRBJ2-2 for the parts outside the CDR3, the full variable domain is GAGVSQTPSNKVTEKGKYVELRCDPISGHTALYWYRQSLGQGPEFLIYFQGTGAADDSGLPNDRFFAVRPEGSVSTLKIQRTERGDSAVYLCASSPLRGNTGELFFGEGSRLTVL.

The V and J genes are TRBV5-1 and TRBJ1-2; D may be TRBD1 (5 bases). The CDR3 spans 14 residues. Germline CDR1 reads SGHRS; CDR2 reads YFSETQ. Between the trimmed V and J ends, which lost 2 bases and 5 bases, there was a span of 13 bases. The CDR3 reads CASSFGQFLYGYTF. The CDR3 DNA is TGCGCCAGCAGCTTCGGACAATTCTTATATGGCTACACCTTC.

The chain combines TRBV12-5 with TRBJ1-2; possible D gene TRBD1, 6 bases. Germline CDR1 is LGHNT and CDR2 is FRNRAP. This CDR3 comprises 13 residues. V was trimmed by 0 bases and J by 8 bases, leaving 10 bases between them. The CDR3 sequence is CASGLVTGQGYTF. In DNA form, the CDR3 reads TGTGCTAGTGGTTTGGTAACAGGGCAGGGCTACACCTTC.

The sample holds one count of this clone. The chain links TRBV10-1 to TRBJ2-3; 8 bases fit TRBD2. V gave up 3 bases and J gave up 6 bases; unmatched junction bases: 14. This CDR3 has 17 residues. Germline V CDR1 and CDR2: WNHNN, SYGVQD (reference sequence). The CDR3: CASSDWTSTHVRDTQYF. The CDR3 bases are TGCGCCAGCAGTGATTGGACTAGCACGCACGTTCGGGATACGCAGTATTTT.

The rearrangement links TRBV2 to TRBJ2-7; the D gene is possibly TRBD1 (5 bases). The CDR3 contains 15 residues. Per the germline V gene, CDR1 is SNHLY and CDR2 is FYNNEI. V was trimmed by 0 bases and J by 3 bases, leaving 12 bases between them. The CDR3 loop reads CASSEAQQTVYEQYF. CDR3 DNA sequence: TGTGCCAGCAGTGAAGCGCAACAGACAGTCTACGAGCAGTACTTC. The full variable domain, in which reference TRBV2 and TRBJ2-7 provide the parts outside the CDR3, is EPEVTQTPSHQVTQMGQEVILRCVPISNHLYFYWYRQILGQKVEFLVSFYNNEISEKSEIFDDQFSVERPDGSNFTLKIRSTKLEDSAMYFCASSEAQQTVYEQYFGPGTRLTVT.

J is TRBJ2-7 and V is TRBV2; 16 bases align to TRBD2. Germline CDR1 reads SNHLY; CDR2 reads FYNNEI. The CDR3 is 16 amino acids. V lost 6 bases to trimming and J lost 3 bases; unmatched junction nucleotides: 5. The CDR3 nucleotides read TGTGCCAGCAGGGGGACTAGCGGGAGGGCGTACTACGAGCAGTACTTC. As protein: CASRGTSGRAYYEQYF.

The rearrangement links TRBV7-9 to TRBJ2-7; unclear D gene. V dropped 4 bases and J dropped 2 bases, with 3 bases sitting between them. This CDR3 is built from 11 residues. Germline loops: CDR1 SEHNR, CDR2 FQNEAQ (reference sequence). The CDR3, as DNA: TGTGCCAGCAGCTCTCCCTACGAGCAGTACTTC. As protein: CASSSPYEQYF.

The rearrangement links TRBV7-9 to TRBJ1-2; TRBD1 might be the D (5 bases). This CDR3 is 15 amino acids long. Between the trimmed V and J ends, which lost 1 base and 6 bases, there was a span of 15 bases. The V gene's germline CDR1 is SEHNR and CDR2 FQNEAQ (reference sequence). CDR3 DNA sequence: TGTGCCAGCAGCTTAGATGGCACAGGCCGTAATGGCTACACCTTC. Its translation is CASSLDGTGRNGYTF.

The chain carries TRBV30 and TRBJ1-1; no clear D. This CDR3 comprises 12 residues. Germline V gene data show CDR1 as GTSNPN and CDR2 as SVGIG (reference sequence). V lost 7 bases, J lost 3 bases, and 12 bases lay in between. CDR3 residues: CASMRWDTEAFF. CDR3 in DNA: TGTGCCTCTATGCGGTGGGACACTGAAGCTTTCTTT.

The CDR3 nucleotides are TGTGCCAGCTCTCACGGAGGGGGCGGGTTGAATGAGCAGTTCTTC. Residues: CASSHGGGGLNEQFF. The rearrangement uses TRBV18 and TRBJ2-1; D possibly corresponds to TRBD1 (7 bases). This CDR3 has 15 residues. Germline-derived CDR1 and CDR2 are KGHSH and LQKENI. V lost 6 bases and J lost 7, with 19 bases in between.

This sequence joins TRBV4-1 and TRBJ2-7; TRBD2 matches at 10 bases. The CDR3 runs to 14 residues. In germline, CDR1 is MGHRA, CDR2 YSYEKL. V shed 3 bases and J 10 bases; nucleotides not matched to a gene: 9. In nucleotides, the CDR3 is TGCGCCAGCAGCCAGCTACCGGGACTAGCGAAACAGTACTTC. This gives the protein CASSQLPGLAKQYF.

The rearrangement uses TRBV19 and TRBJ2-6; 8 positions match TRBD1. The CDR3 loop spans 15 amino acids. The junction had 6 bases not matched to a gene; V was cut back by 9 bases and J by 2 bases. Germline V gene sequence: CDR1 LNHDA, CDR2 SQIVND (reference sequence). The CDR3 DNA reads as TGTGCCAGCACGACAGGGGCACCTGGGGCCAACGTCCTGACTTTC. Translating it yields CASTTGAPGANVLTF. The whole variable domain, remainder taken from reference TRBV19 and TRBJ2-6, is DGGITQSPKYLFRKEGQNVTLSCEQNLNHDAMYWYRQDPGQGLRLIYYSQIVNDFQKGDIAEGYSVSREKKESFPLTVTSAQKNPTAFYLCASTTGAPGANVLTFGAGSRLTVL.

The V gene is TRBV11-2, the J gene TRBJ2-1, with TRBD2 identical over 8 bases. The CDR3 spans 14 residues. Trimming at V came to 3 bases and at J to 10 bases, leaving 8 bases not matched to a gene. In germline, CDR1 is SGHAT, CDR2 FQNNGV. CDR3 DNA sequence: TGTGCCAGCAGCTTCGGAGCGGGAGCACGAGAGCAGTTCTTC. This encodes CASSFGAGAREQFF.

The V and J genes are TRBV9 and TRBJ1-1; D possibly corresponds to TRBD1 (6 bases). Trimming left V 4 bases short and J 4 bases short, with 14 bases between. There are 14 residues in the CDR3. Germline CDR1 and CDR2: SGDLS and YYNGEE. The CDR3 nucleotides read TGTGCCAGCAGCCCCCGGGGACATAGCACTGAAGCTTTCTTT. Translated: CASSPRGHSTEAFF.

The chain combines TRBV10-3 with TRBJ2-2; 7 bases are a match to TRBD2. This CDR3 has 19 residues. V shed 2 bases and J 1 base; nucleotides not matched to a gene: 13. Germline-derived CDR1 and CDR2 are ENHRY and SYGVKD. CDR3 sequence reads: CAISEPSLGLAVNTGELFF. CDR3 sequence (DNA): TGTGCCATCAGTGAGCCCAGCCTTGGCCTAGCGGTGAACACCGGGGAGCTGTTTTTT.

The V and J genes are TRBV6-5 and TRBJ1-1; 11 bases are a match to TRBD1. The CDR3 is made up of 14 amino acids. The V gene end was trimmed by 6 bases and the J gene end by 4 bases; junction bases not matched to a gene: 4. In germline, CDR1 is MNHEY, CDR2 SVGAGI. CDR3 sequence: CASRDRGQSTEAFF. CDR3 in DNA: TGTGCCAGCAGGGACAGGGGGCAGAGCACTGAAGCTTTCTTT.

The V gene is TRBV5-1, the J gene TRBJ1-3, with D possibly matching TRBD1 (5 bases). CDR3 size: 14 residues. Looked up from germline, CDR1 is SGHRS and CDR2 is YFSETQ. V lost 3 bases, J lost 2 bases, and 9 bases lay in between. CDR3: CASSSDNAGNTIYF. CDR3 nucleotides: TGCGCCAGCAGCTCGGACAACGCTGGAAACACCATATATTTT. The complete variable domain, with remaining parts taken from reference TRBV5-1 and TRBJ1-3, reads KAGVTQTPRYLIKTRGQQVTLSCSPISGHRSVSWYQQTPGQGLQFLFEYFSETQRNKGNFPGRFSGRQFSNSRSEMNVSTLELGDSALYLCASSSDNAGNTIYFGEGSWLTVV.

The CDR3 DNA follows: TGTGCCTGGTCTGGGACAGGGCTGGATGGCTACACCTTC. Protein product: CAWSGTGLDGYTF. The chain combines TRBV30 with TRBJ1-2; 9 bases fit TRBD1. The trim removed 5 bases at V and 6 bases at J, leaving 7 bases unmatched. The CDR3 spans 13 residues. Per germline, CDR1 GTSNPN and CDR2 SVGIG (reference sequence).

This chain uses TRBV23-1 with TRBJ2-2; 9 bases fit TRBD2. TRBV23-1 is an open reading frame, and its role is uncertain. V was clipped by 6 bases and J by 5 bases; unmatched bases: 13. There are 17 residues in the CDR3. The CDR3 region is CASRPGLAVRRTGELFF. CDR3 DNA sequence: TGCGCCAGCAGGCCGGGACTAGCTGTTCGAAGAACCGGGGAGCTGTTTTTT.